The 27 T cell receptor beta chains listed next were all sequenced from one sample in a study of blood T cells in healthy people across ages. For the second PCR, which ran for 7 to 11 cycles, a sample-barcoded 5' primer and a J-beta primer mix were used. TCRdb reprocessed the 5' RACE reads with MiXCR, giving one entry per CDR3 protein. The data show over a million distinct CDR3 sequences, with approximately 59% seen just once and over 5.5% held by the top ten. Sequenced sample: blood. These receptors all come from a young man in good health.

This CDR3 reads CASSSDYGGYEQYF. CDR3 nucleotide sequence: TGTGCCAGCAGCTCCGACTATGGTGGCTACGAGCAGTACTTC. The J gene is TRBJ2-5, the V gene TRBV11-1, with a weak D call TRBD2 (5 bases). Matching the DNA end better, TRBJ2-7 makes the J call doubtful. Germline CDR1 is SGHAT and CDR2 is FQDESV (reference sequence). This CDR3 has 14 residues.

Only a few counts were recorded for this clonotype. The rearrangement uses TRBV6-2 or TRBV6-3 and TRBJ1-6; TRBD1 might be the D (6 bases). V was shortened by 2 bases and J by 10 bases, with 12 bases between the two germline ends. This CDR3 is built from 14 residues. Germline lookup yields CDR1 MNHEY and CDR2 SVGEGT. CDR3 in amino acids: CASSYGQGHSPLHF. As DNA, the CDR3 is TGTGCCAGCAGTTACGGGCAGGGGCACTCACCCCTCCACTTT.

As DNA, the CDR3 is TGCAGTGGAAGGGCGGGGATGGAGACCCAGTTCTTC. This codes for CSGRAGMETQFF. The rearrangement joins TRBV20-1 to TRBJ2-5, with a possible D match to TRBD2 (6 bases). The DNA end is more similar to TRBJ2-1, so the J call may be wrong. Germline loops: CDR1 DFQATT, CDR2 SNEGSKA (reference sequence). This CDR3 spans 12 amino acids.

The rearrangement joins TRBV4-1 to TRBJ1-1; TRBD1 agrees at 9 bases. V was pared by 4 bases and J by 9 bases, with 9 bases of the junction left unmatched. Germline CDR1 reads MGHRA; CDR2 reads YSYEKL. The CDR3 runs 14 residues. CDR3 sequence: CASSPPDRGDKAFF. In nucleotides, the CDR3 is TGCGCCAGCAGCCCCCCGGACAGGGGCGATAAAGCTTTCTTT.

This clonotype was counted between two and nine times. The chain employs TRBV29-1 and TRBJ2-3; D unresolved. The V gene lost 6 bases and the J gene lost 2 bases, with 12 bases spanning the gap. From germline, CDR1 is SQVTM and CDR2 ANQGSEA. This CDR3 contains 13 residues. The CDR3 DNA follows: TGCAGCGTGGATGACACTTTCACAGATACGCAGTATTTT. It codes for CSVDDTFTDTQYF.

The genes are TRBV28 and TRBJ2-3; TRBD1 is a possible D gene (6 bases). The CDR3 is 15 residues long. Deletions cut 3 bases from V and 5 bases from J, with 15 bases between. Germline V gives CDR1 MDHEN, CDR2 SYDVKM. The CDR3 reads CASSFGQRLGDTQYF. CDR3 bases: TGTGCCAGCAGTTTCGGACAGCGCCTTGGAGATACGCAGTATTTT. Drawing the rest from reference TRBV28 and TRBJ2-3, the complete variable domain is DVKVTQSSRYLVKRTGEKVFLECVQDMDHENMFWYRQDPGLGLRLIYFSYDVKMKEKGDIPEGYSVSREKKERFSLILESASTNQTSMYLCASSFGQRLGDTQYFGPGTRLTVL.

V is TRBV29-1 and J is TRBJ1-2; maybe TRBD1 (5 bases). V shed 7 bases and J shed 8 bases, with 14 bases lying between them. This CDR3 contains 11 residues. Germline V CDR1 and CDR2: SQVTM, ANQGSEA. The CDR3 nucleotides read TGCAGCGCCATGGGGGGTTGGGGCTACACCTTC. As protein: CSAMGGWGYTF.

This clonotype was counted only a few times. CDR3 residues: CSATDRGFGNTIYF. The CDR3 nucleotides read TGCAGTGCAACGGACAGGGGTTTTGGAAACACCATATATTTT. This sequence joins TRBV20-1 and TRBJ1-3; 9 bases are shared with TRBD1. J was trimmed by 3 bases and V by 6 bases; bases with no gene match: 6. This CDR3 region has 14 residues. Germline V lookup: CDR1 DFQATT, CDR2 SNEGSKA (reference sequence).

In its sample, this clonotype was seen a few times. This chain links TRBV4-2 with TRBJ2-1, with 11 bases fitting TRBD2. Germline lookup yields CDR1 LGHNA and CDR2 YNFKEQ. The length of the CDR3 is 18 residues. After removal of 1 base from V and 7 bases from J, the junction contained 12 bases not matched to a gene. The CDR3 reads CASSQGTSGSRGGNEQFF. The CDR3 coding sequence is TGTGCCAGCAGCCAAGGAACTAGCGGGAGCCGCGGTGGTAATGAGCAGTTCTTC.

The table lists this clonotype with a count of one. V gene TRBV7-9 combines with J gene TRBJ2-7, with TRBD1 as a possible D gene (5 bases). The CDR3 runs 13 residues. Germline V lookup: CDR1 SEHNR, CDR2 FQNEAQ (reference sequence). Trimming took off 5 bases at V and 5 bases at J, with 13 bases between the two ends. The CDR3 sequence: CASSPLGPHEQYF. CDR3 nucleotide sequence: TGTGCCAGCAGCCCTCTGGGGCCCCACGAGCAGTACTTC.

The chain is built from TRBV20-1 and TRBJ1-6, with D hard to call. V was cut by 0 bases and J by 10 bases, with 16 bases left in between. This CDR3 is built from 15 residues. Per the germline V gene, CDR1 is DFQATT and CDR2 is SNEGSKA (reference sequence). The CDR3 sequence is CSARDPGVTRSPLHF. The CDR3 coding sequence is TGCAGTGCTAGAGATCCGGGAGTGACCCGATCACCCCTCCACTTT.

The genes are TRBV4-3 and TRBJ2-7; D might be TRBD2 (6 bases). CDR1 is LGHNA, CDR2 YSLEER, per germline. CDR3 size: 13 residues. V was cut by 4 bases and J by 5 bases, with 12 bases left in between. The CDR3 protein is CASSPGRGNEQYF. CDR3 coding DNA: TGCGCCAGCAGCCCAGGTCGGGGGAACGAGCAGTACTTC.

This clonotype was seen a handful of times. V is TRBV12-3 or TRBV12-4 and J is TRBJ1-4; the D is unclear. V was shortened by 4 bases and J by 7 bases, with 16 bases between the two germline ends. The CDR3 has 15 amino acids. The chain's CDR3 is CASSSPTDDVEKLFF. CDR3 sequence (DNA): TGTGCCAGCAGTTCCCCGACTGACGACGTTGAAAAACTGTTTTTT.

This sequence joins TRBV7-2 and TRBJ2-4; 7 bases fit TRBD2. TRBJ2-7 matches the DNA end more closely, so the J call is doubtful. CDR1 and CDR2 (germline): SGHTA, FQGNSA. This CDR3 comprises 15 residues. CDR3: CASSLEAGVGREQYF. Written as DNA, the CDR3 is TGTGCCAGCAGCTTAGAGGCGGGAGTTGGACGCGAGCAGTACTTC.

V and J are TRBV5-1 and TRBJ2-1, with D hard to call. There are 13 residues in the CDR3. In germline, CDR1 is SGHRS, CDR2 YFSETQ. Trimming took 7 bases from V and 1 from J, leaving 9 bases between them. The CDR3 DNA sequence: TGCGCCAGCTACAGAGCATCCTACAATGAGCAGTTCTTC. Protein sequence: CASYRASYNEQFF.

This clonotype has more than one count but fewer than ten. The CDR3 nucleotides are TGTGCCAGCAGTGAAGCGCATAAGGGAGGCGGCTACACCTTC. This gives the protein CASSEAHKGGGYTF. This sequence joins TRBV2 and TRBJ1-2; no firm D call. Trimming left V 0 bases short and J 8 bases short, with 13 bases between. The germline V gene has CDR1 SNHLY and CDR2 FYNNEI. This CDR3 comprises 14 residues.

This clonotype was detected a few times. This chain uses TRBV29-1 with TRBJ2-7; a possible D gene is TRBD1 (6 bases). The V and J ends lost 6 bases and 3 bases respectively, with 15 bases between them. This CDR3 has 13 amino acids. CDR1 is SQVTM, CDR2 ANQGSEA, per germline. CDR3 nucleotide sequence: TGCAGCGTACGACAGGCCGCAGACTACGAGCAGTACTTC. It yields the protein CSVRQAADYEQYF.

J is TRBJ2-7 and V is TRBV27; TRBD1 matches at 7 bases. Unmatched junction bases numbered 4, after V lost 2 bases and J lost 3 bases. The germline V gene encodes CDR1 MNHEY and CDR2 SMNVEV (reference sequence). This CDR3 has 14 residues. CDR3 amino acids: CASSLPDRFYEQYF. The CDR3 nucleotides are TGTGCCAGCAGTTTACCGGACAGGTTCTACGAGCAGTACTTC.

This clonotype was counted a few times. The rearrangement joins TRBV29-1 to TRBJ2-1; possible D gene TRBD1, 5 bases. Germline values: CDR1 SQVTM, CDR2 ANQGSEA. Trimming removed 6 bases at V and 0 bases at J, with 15 bases between. This CDR3 has 15 amino acids. The CDR3 region has the DNA TGCAGCGTCGCTGGGGCCCCTAGCTCCTACAATGAGCAGTTCTTC. Translating it yields CSVAGAPSSYNEQFF.

The gene calls are TRBV5-5 and TRBJ1-6; 8 bases agree with TRBD1. CDR1 SGHKS and CDR2 YYEKEE come from the germline V gene (reference sequence). J gave up 7 bases and V 2 bases, and 8 bases lay outside the gene matches. The CDR3 is made up of 16 amino acids. This CDR3 reads CASSFSQGARNSPLHF. CDR3 bases: TGTGCCAGCAGCTTCTCCCAGGGGGCGCGGAATTCACCCCTCCACTTT.

This clonotype has a handful of counts. This rearrangement joins TRBV25-1 to TRBJ2-3; 11 nucleotides match TRBD1. The CDR3 runs 13 residues. Germline V gene data show CDR1 as MGHDK and CDR2 as SYGVNS. V shed 2 bases and J 14 bases; nucleotides not matched to a gene: 6. The CDR3 loop reads CASSELRDRGVYF. The CDR3 coding sequence is TGTGCCAGCAGTGAACTCCGGGACAGGGGGGTGTATTTT.

The chain links TRBV11-2 to TRBJ1-3; no clear D gene. V lost 5 bases and J 4 bases, leaving 9 bases between the germline ends. This CDR3 is 13 amino acids long. Looked up from germline, CDR1 is SGHAT and CDR2 is FQNNGV. The CDR3 spells CASSPGNGNTIYF. CDR3 DNA: TGTGCCAGCAGCCCCGGTAACGGAAACACCATATATTTT.

The chain is built from TRBV20-1 and TRBJ2-7, with D possibly being TRBD2 (6 bases). The J call could be wrong; TRBJ2-5 is a better fit for the DNA end. The CDR3 consists of 14 residues. CDR1 and CDR2 (germline): DFQATT, SNEGSKA (reference sequence). CDR3 residues: CSAMREEGLETQYF. CDR3 bases: TGCAGTGCTATGAGGGAGGAGGGTTTGGAGACCCAGTACTTC.

This sequence joins TRBV5-1 and TRBJ2-5; 9 nucleotides agree with TRBD1. Germline assignment: CDR1 SGHRS and CDR2 YFSETQ. After removal of 4 bases from V and 11 bases from J, the junction contained 12 bases not matched to a gene. This CDR3 has 14 residues. In nucleotides, the CDR3 is TGCGCCAGCAGCATCGGGACAGGGATGGGTGAGCAGTACTTC. This sequence encodes CASSIGTGMGEQYF.

V gene TRBV20-1 combines with J gene TRBJ2-2; 9 nucleotides line up with TRBD2. This CDR3 is 16 amino acids long. Germline CDR1 DFQATT, CDR2 SNEGSKA (reference sequence). V trimming: 0 bases; J trimming: 3 bases; junction bases outside the gene matches: 5. The CDR3 region has the DNA TGCAGTGCTAGAGATTTCAAGCGGGGGGACACCGGGGAGCTGTTTTTT. Amino acid sequence: CSARDFKRGDTGELFF.

The V gene is TRBV11-2, the J gene TRBJ1-5, with 8 nucleotides matching TRBD1. Germline assignment: CDR1 SGHAT and CDR2 FQNNGV. This CDR3 has 15 residues. J was trimmed by 9 bases and V by 5 bases; bases with no gene match: 12. CDR3 sequence reads: CASSQGTGSTWPQHF. The CDR3 DNA is TGTGCCAGCAGCCAAGGGACAGGAAGTACGTGGCCCCAGCATTTT. Full variable domain (outside the CDR3, taken from reference TRBV11-2 and TRBJ1-5): EAGVAQSPRYKIIEKRQSVAFWCNPISGHATLYWYQQILGQGPKLLIQFQNNGVVDDSQLPKDRFSAERLKGVDSTLKIQPAKLEDSAVYLCASSQGTGSTWPQHFGDGTRLSIL.

This clonotype showed up just a few times. This sequence joins TRBV12-3 or TRBV12-4 and TRBJ2-5; D assignment may be TRBD1 or TRBD2 (5 bases each). The CDR3 has 16 residues. Trimming pared 1 base from V and 2 bases from J, leaving 14 bases between. The CDR3 nucleotides read TGTGCCAGCAGTTTAGAGCGTGGGGGATCACAAGAGACCCAGTACTTC. This codes for CASSLERGGSQETQYF.